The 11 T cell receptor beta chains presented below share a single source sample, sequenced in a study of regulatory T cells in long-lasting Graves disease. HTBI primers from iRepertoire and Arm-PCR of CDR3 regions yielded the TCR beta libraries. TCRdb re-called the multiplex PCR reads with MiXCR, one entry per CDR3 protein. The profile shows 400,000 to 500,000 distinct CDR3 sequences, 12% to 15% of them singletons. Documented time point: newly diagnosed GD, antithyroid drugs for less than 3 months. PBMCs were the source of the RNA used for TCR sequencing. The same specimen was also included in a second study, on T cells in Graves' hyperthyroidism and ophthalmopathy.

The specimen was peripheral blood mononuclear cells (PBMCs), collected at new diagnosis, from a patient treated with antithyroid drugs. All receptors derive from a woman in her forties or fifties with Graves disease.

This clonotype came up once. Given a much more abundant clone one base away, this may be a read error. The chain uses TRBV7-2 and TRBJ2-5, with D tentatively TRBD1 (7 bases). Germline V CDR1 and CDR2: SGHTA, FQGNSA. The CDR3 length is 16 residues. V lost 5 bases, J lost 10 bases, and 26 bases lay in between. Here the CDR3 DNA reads TGTGCCAGCAGCGGGGGGCCCCAGACAGGGTACGGGAGCCAGTACTTC. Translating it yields CASSGGPQTGYGSQYF.

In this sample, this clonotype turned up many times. The CDR3 coding sequence is TGTGCCAGCAGTTACTCGATGAACACTGAAGCTTTCTTT. Translated, it gives CASSYSMNTEAFF. The V and J genes are TRBV6-5 and TRBJ1-1; D is ambiguous. Trimming stripped 0 bases from V and 0 bases from J, with 2 bases between. The CDR3 contains 13 residues. Germline V gene sequence: CDR1 MNHEY, CDR2 SVGAGI.

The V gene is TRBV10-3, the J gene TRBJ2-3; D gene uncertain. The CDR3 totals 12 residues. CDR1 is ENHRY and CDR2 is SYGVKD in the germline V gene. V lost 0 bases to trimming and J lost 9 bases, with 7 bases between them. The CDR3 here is CAISESYKTQYF. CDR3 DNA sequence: TGTGCCATCAGTGAGTCCTACAAAACGCAGTATTTT.

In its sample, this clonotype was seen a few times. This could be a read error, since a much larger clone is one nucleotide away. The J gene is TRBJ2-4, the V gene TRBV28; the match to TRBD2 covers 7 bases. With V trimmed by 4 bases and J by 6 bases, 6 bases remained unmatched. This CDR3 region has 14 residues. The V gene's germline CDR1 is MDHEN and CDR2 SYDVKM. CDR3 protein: CASSSHGRGNIQYF. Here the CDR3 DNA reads TGTGCCAGCAGTTCCCATGGGAGGGGAAACATTCAGTACTTC.

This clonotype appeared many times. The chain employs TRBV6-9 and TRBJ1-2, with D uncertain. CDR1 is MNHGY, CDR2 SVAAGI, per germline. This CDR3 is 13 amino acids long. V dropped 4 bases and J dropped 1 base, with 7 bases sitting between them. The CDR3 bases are TGTGCCAGCAGTTCCGGGTTTAACTATGGCTACACCTTC. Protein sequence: CASSSGFNYGYTF.

The CDR3 nucleotides read TGTGCCAGCCTCCCCTCTCAGTGGGGGAGGGCCGGGGAGACCCAGTACTTC. It encodes CASLPSQWGRAGETQYF. The chain combines TRBV6-1 with TRBJ2-5; 7 nucleotides align to TRBD2. This CDR3 has 17 amino acids. Trimming at V came to 8 bases and at J to 5 bases, leaving 20 bases not matched to a gene. Per the germline V gene, CDR1 is MNHNS and CDR2 is SASEGT.

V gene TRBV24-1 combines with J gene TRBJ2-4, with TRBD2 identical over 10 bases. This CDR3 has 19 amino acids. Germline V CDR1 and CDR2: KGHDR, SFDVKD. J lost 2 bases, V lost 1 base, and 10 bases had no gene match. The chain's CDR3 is CATSDFAGLAGAPKNIQYF. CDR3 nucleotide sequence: TGTGCCACCAGTGATTTTGCGGGGCTAGCGGGAGCCCCCAAAAACATTCAGTACTTC.

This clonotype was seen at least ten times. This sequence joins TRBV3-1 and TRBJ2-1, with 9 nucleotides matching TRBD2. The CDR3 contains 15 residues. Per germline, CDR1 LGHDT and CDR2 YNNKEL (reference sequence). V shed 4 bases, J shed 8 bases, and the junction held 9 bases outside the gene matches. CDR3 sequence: CASSRDLAGDDEQFF. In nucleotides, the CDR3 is TGTGCCAGCAGCCGAGATTTAGCGGGAGACGATGAGCAGTTCTTC.

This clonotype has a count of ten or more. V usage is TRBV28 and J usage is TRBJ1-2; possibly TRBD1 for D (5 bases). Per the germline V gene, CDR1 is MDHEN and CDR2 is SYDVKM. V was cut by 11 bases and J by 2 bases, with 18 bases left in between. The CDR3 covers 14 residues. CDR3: CALRRGGTNYGYTF. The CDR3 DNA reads TGTGCCCTACGCCGGGGGGGAACAAACTATGGCTACACCTTC.

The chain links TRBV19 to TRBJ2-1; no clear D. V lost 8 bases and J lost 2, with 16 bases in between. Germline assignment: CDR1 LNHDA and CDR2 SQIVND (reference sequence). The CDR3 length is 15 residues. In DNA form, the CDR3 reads TGTGCCAGTGCCGAAATCGATCAGACCTACAATGAGCAGTTCTTC. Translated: CASAEIDQTYNEQFF.

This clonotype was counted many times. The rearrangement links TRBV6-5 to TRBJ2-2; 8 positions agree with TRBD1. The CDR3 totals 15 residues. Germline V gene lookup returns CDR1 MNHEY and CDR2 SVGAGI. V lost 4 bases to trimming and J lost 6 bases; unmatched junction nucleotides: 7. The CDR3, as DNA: TGTGCCAGCAGTTCGGGCAGGGGGCTACCCGGGGAGCTGTTTTTT. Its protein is CASSSGRGLPGELFF.